This TCR beta chain was sequenced during a study of graft-versus-host responses after intestinal transplantation. Findings of the study overall: Researchers found peak circulating GvH clone levels linked to early post-transplant HvG declines.

As regards this clone: What it binds is unknown.

Germline assignment: CDR1 SGHNT and CDR2 YYREEE (reference sequence). With 1 base clipped from V and 4 bases from J, the junction kept 4 bases outside the gene matches. This CDR3 region has 15 residues. Sequenced by immunoSEQ multiplex PCR; TCRdb stores in-frame clones only, minus some. Among some 110,000 clones, 90% to 95% were seen once, and the ten largest hold 0.95% to 1.5%. The receptor was isolated from a human donor who was the organ donor for an intestinal transplant. The gene calls are TRBV5-4 and TRBJ2-2; 7 bases agree with TRBD1. Specimen: unstimulated CD8+ T cells sorted from spleen or lymph node cells, collected before transplant. In nucleotides, the CDR3 is TGTGCCAGCAGCTTGAAGGGGGCGAGCACCGGGGAGCTGTTTTTT. The encoded protein is CASSLKGASTGELFF.